The 5 T cell receptor beta chains given below trace back to one sample, sequenced in a study of molecular identifiers for immune sequencing clone quantification. Via MiXCR, TCRdb re-called the PCR reads, giving one row per CDR3 protein. The repertoire holds hundreds of thousands of distinct CDR3 sequences, with 24% as singletons. The sample comprised naive CD8+ T cells from blood, with Jurkat cell RNA spiked in. Described subset: FACS-sorted CD8+CD4-CCR7+CD45RA+ naive T cells. The receptors were sampled from a human donor in good health. Some libraries in this study had Jurkat cell RNA spiked in.

There are many counts of this clonotype. The chain links TRBV12-3 or TRBV12-4 to TRBJ2-7, with D possibly being TRBD1 (6 bases). This CDR3 region has 15 residues. Trimming removed 3 bases from V and 2 bases from J, with 14 bases in between. CDR3 nucleotide sequence: TGTGCCAGCAGTTTGGCAGGGGACCTTGCCTACGAGCAGTACTTC. This encodes CASSLAGDLAYEQYF.

This clonotype occurred many times. This chain links TRBV7-9 with TRBJ2-7, with D perhaps TRBD2 (7 bases). CDR1 and CDR2 (germline): SEHNR, FQNEAQ (reference sequence). The CDR3 extends over 12 amino acids. The germline V and J ends were trimmed by 5 bases and 6 bases, with 11 bases remaining between them. The CDR3 reads CASSPGGREQYF. The CDR3 region has the DNA TGTGCCAGCAGCCCCGGGGGGCGCGAGCAGTACTTC. The full variable domain, in which reference TRBV7-9 and TRBJ2-7 provide the parts outside the CDR3, is DTGVSQNPRHKITKRGQNVTFRCDPISEHNRLYWYRQTLGQGPEFLTYFQNEAQLEKSRLLSDRFSAERPKGSFSTLEIQRTEQGDSAMYLCASSPGGREQYFGPGTRLTVT.

On this clonotype: One end of the junction does not line up with germline, which may come from a read error. The J gene is TRBJ2-1, the V gene TRBV25-1; 13 bases line up with TRBD2. CDR1 is MGHDK and CDR2 is SYGVNS in the germline V gene. The CDR3 has 17 residues. The CDR3 DNA reads TGTGCCAGCAGTGATATAGGTGGACTAGCGGGAGTCAATGAGCAGCTCTTC. As protein: CASSDIGGLAGVNEQLF. The complete variable domain, with remaining parts taken from reference TRBV25-1 and TRBJ2-1, reads EADIYQTPRYLVIGTGKKITLECSQTMGHDKMYWYQQDPGMELHLIHYSYGVNSTEKGDLSSESTVSRIRTEHFPLTLESARPSHTSQYLCASSDIGGLAGVNEQLFGPGTRLTVL.

As concerns this clonotype: This clone may be a read error of a much larger clone one base away. The conserved final phenylalanine or tryptophan is absent from the CDR3, which likely points to a read error. The J gene is TRBJ1-1, the V gene TRBV4-1, with D perhaps matching TRBD1 (5 bases). Germline values: CDR1 MGHRA, CDR2 YSYEKL. The CDR3 covers 14 residues. V lost 3 bases, J lost 5 bases, and 13 bases lay in between. The CDR3 region has the DNA TGCGCCAGCAGCCACGGGGGTATCGGTACTGAAGCTTTCTCT. It is translated as CASSHGGIGTEAFS.

V is TRBV2 and J is TRBJ2-7; D not certain. From germline, CDR1 is SNHLY and CDR2 FYNNEI. Between the trimmed V and J ends, which lost 1 base and 2 bases, there was a span of 12 bases. The CDR3 spans 15 residues. In nucleotides, the CDR3 is TGTGCCAGCAGTGAAGAGGGCCCCGGGCCCTACGAGCAGTACTTC. This translates into CASSEEGPGPYEQYF. The full variable domain, its missing parts supplied by reference TRBV2 and TRBJ2-7, is EPEVTQTPSHQVTQMGQEVILRCVPISNHLYFYWYRQILGQKVEFLVSFYNNEISEKSEIFDDQFSVERPDGSNFTLKIRSTKLEDSAMYFCASSEEGPGPYEQYFGPGTRLTVT.